One sample yielded the 27 T cell receptor beta chains listed below, sequenced in a study of beta chain features in type 1 diabetes. Expressed TCRB transcripts were sequenced, since all the RNA that had been isolated was reverse transcribed. The data were produced by immunoSEQ multiplex PCR, yet TCRdb's version contains in-frame clones alone and is incomplete. In the table there are 300,000 or so clones, roughly 8% of which are singletons. Material: central memory CD4+ T cells from blood. The receptors stem from a woman aged 18 to 35 in good health.

At least ten counts were recorded for this clone. The chain joins TRBV10-3 to TRBJ2-5; TRBD1 or TRBD2 may be the D gene (6 bases each). CDR3 length equals 14 residues. The germline V gene has CDR1 ENHRY and CDR2 SYGVKD. V gave up 0 bases and J gave up 4 bases, with 9 bases separating them. The CDR3 here is CAISESGGPETQYF. DNA of the CDR3: TGTGCCATCAGTGAGTCGGGGGGCCCAGAGACCCAGTACTTC.

The chain links TRBV7-2 to TRBJ1-5; the D is unclear. CDR3 length: 14 amino acids. V was pared by 2 bases and J by 3 bases, with 8 bases between. The germline gives CDR1 SGHTA, CDR2 FQGNSA. Here the CDR3 DNA reads TGTGCCAGCAGCTTATACAGCTCCAATCAGCCCCAGCATTTT. This sequence encodes CASSLYSSNQPQHF. The whole variable domain, filled in from reference TRBV7-2 and TRBJ1-5, reads GAGVSQSPSNKVTEKGKDVELRCDPISGHTALYWYRQSLGQGLEFLIYFQGNSAPDKSGLPSDRFSAERTGGSVSTLTIQRTQQEDSAVYLCASSLYSSNQPQHFGDGTRLSIL.

The V gene is TRBV18, the J gene TRBJ2-5; 9 nucleotides agree with TRBD2. Germline CDR1 reads KGHSH; CDR2 reads LQKENI. The CDR3 has 15 residues. V lost 3 bases and J lost 5; bases outside the gene matches: 7. The CDR3 nucleotides are TGTGCCAGCTCACCGAGGGCTAGCGGGAAGGAGACCCAGTACTTC. As protein: CASSPRASGKETQYF. The complete variable domain, with remaining parts taken from reference TRBV18 and TRBJ2-5, reads NAGVMQNPRHLVRRRGQEARLRCSPMKGHSHVYWYRQLPEEGLKFMVYLQKENIIDESGMPKERFSAEFPKEGPSILRIQQVVRGDSAAYFCASSPRASGKETQYFGPGTRLLVL.

This clone showed up many times. The sample holds other DNA sequences that translate to the same CDR3. The CDR3 DNA follows: TGTGCCAGCAGTCGAACCTATGGCTACACCTTC. Protein: CASSRTYGYTF. The V and J genes are TRBV6-6 and TRBJ1-2; D gene ambiguous. This CDR3 is 11 amino acids long. V lost 5 bases to trimming and J lost 4 bases, with 5 bases between them. Looked up from germline, CDR1 is MNHNY and CDR2 is SVGAGI (reference sequence).

V is TRBV2 and J is TRBJ2-2; D gene unclear. Germline V gene lookup returns CDR1 SNHLY and CDR2 FYNNEI. V was clipped by 7 bases and J by 0 bases, with 9 bases between them. The CDR3 extends over 14 amino acids. CDR3 nucleotides: TGTGCCAGCAACGGCAGAGCGAACACCGGGGAGCTGTTTTTT. This codes for CASNGRANTGELFF.

This clone was found a few times. The CDR3 loop is CASSSDYRETQYF. DNA for the CDR3: TGCGCCAGCAGCTCGGACTACCGAGAGACCCAGTACTTC. This rearrangement joins TRBV4-3 to TRBJ2-5; a weak D match, TRBD2 (6 bases). The V end lost 5 bases, the J end lost 4 bases, and 11 bases lay between the germline ends. The CDR3 consists of 13 residues. CDR1 LGHNA and CDR2 YSLEER come from the germline V gene.

The chain recombines TRBV7-8 with TRBJ2-5, with a possible D match to TRBD1 (6 bases). The V gene's germline CDR1 is SGHVS and CDR2 FQNEAQ. The CDR3 extends over 16 amino acids. The V and J ends lost 5 bases and 5 bases respectively, with 21 bases between them. The CDR3 loop reads CASSPSWGRGFETQYF. CDR3 nucleotide sequence: TGTGCCAGCAGCCCATCGTGGGGGCGAGGATTCGAGACCCAGTACTTC.

Only a few counts were recorded for this clone. The chain uses TRBV28 and TRBJ2-3, with a possible D match to TRBD1 (6 bases). The CDR3 contains 15 residues. V gave up 6 bases and J gave up 1 base, with 14 bases separating them. Germline CDR1 and CDR2: MDHEN and SYDVKM. The CDR3 DNA reads TGTGCCAGCAGCACACCGGGACACGGCACAGATACGCAGTATTTT. This translates into CASSTPGHGTDTQYF.

This clone was seen more than once but under ten times. This chain joins TRBV15 and TRBJ2-1; 9 positions match TRBD1. J lost 8 bases, V lost 5 bases, and 10 bases had no gene match. The CDR3 has 15 residues. From germline, CDR1 is LNHNV and CDR2 YYDKDF (reference sequence). The CDR3 here is CATSPRDRVSDEQFF. In DNA, the CDR3 is TGTGCCACCAGCCCACGGGACAGGGTCTCCGATGAGCAGTTCTTC.

The rearrangement uses TRBV29-1 and TRBJ2-5; D may be TRBD1 (6 bases). Germline V gives CDR1 SQVTM, CDR2 ANQGSEA. CDR3 size: 12 residues. Trimming cost V 7 bases and J 2 bases, with 11 bases left between them. CDR3 loop: CSGATGQETQYF. CDR3 DNA: TGCAGCGGGGCGACAGGTCAAGAGACCCAGTACTTC. Complete variable domain (other parts from reference TRBV29-1 and TRBJ2-5): SAVISQKPSRDICQRGTSLTIQCQVDSQVTMMFWYRQQPGQSLTLIATANQGSEATYESGFVIDKFPISRPNLTFSTLTVSNMSPEDSSIYLCSGATGQETQYFGPGTRLLVL.

To note about this clone: Other DNA sequences of this sample code for an identical CDR3. The chain has TRBV29-1 and TRBJ2-3; D gene ambiguous. Germline CDR1 SQVTM, CDR2 ANQGSEA. The CDR3 is 11 amino acids. V was cut by 4 bases and J by 2 bases, with 4 bases left in between. The CDR3 sequence is CSVASTDTQYF. As DNA, the CDR3 is TGCAGCGTTGCTTCCACAGATACGCAGTATTTT.

This clone has more than one count but fewer than ten. J is TRBJ2-5 and V is TRBV7-2; 7 nucleotides line up with TRBD1. This CDR3 is 14 amino acids long. Germline assignment: CDR1 SGHTA and CDR2 FQGNSA. V lost 4 bases and J lost 3; bases outside the gene matches: 5. The CDR3 DNA is TGTGCCAGCAGCTCCCACAGGGGTGAAGAGACCCAGTACTTC. Protein product: CASSSHRGEETQYF.

CDR3 amino acids: CASSLARDNYEQYF. The CDR3 nucleotides are TGTGCCAGCAGCTTAGCGCGAGACAACTACGAGCAGTACTTC. The V and J genes are TRBV7-2 and TRBJ2-7; no firm D call. The germline CDR1 and CDR2 sequences are SGHTA and FQGNSA. The CDR3 is 14 amino acids. V was trimmed by 0 bases and J by 3 bases, leaving 9 bases between them.

V and J are TRBV7-8 and TRBJ2-7; D might be TRBD2 (7 bases). This CDR3 is 13 amino acids long. The V end was cut by 1 base, the J end by 6 bases, with 10 bases between. Germline V gene data show CDR1 as SGHVS and CDR2 as FQNEAQ. The CDR3 DNA follows: TGTGCCAGCAGCTTAGTTAGGGGGGGCGAGCAGTACTTC. Translating gives CASSLVRGGEQYF.

This clone was observed many times. DNA for the CDR3: TGTGCCATCAGTGAGATGGGGGGGTCTGAAGCTTTCTTT. This sequence encodes CAISEMGGSEAFF. The chain combines TRBV10-3 with TRBJ1-1; tentatively, D is TRBD1 (5 bases). This CDR3 is 13 amino acids long. The V gene lost 2 bases and the J gene lost 6 bases, with 10 bases spanning the gap. Germline CDR1 reads ENHRY; CDR2 reads SYGVKD.

The chain carries TRBV4-1 and TRBJ2-7; perhaps D is TRBD1 or TRBD2 (5 bases each). V lost 4 bases, J lost 3 bases, and 22 bases lay in between. The CDR3 is 17 residues long. From germline, CDR1 is MGHRA and CDR2 YSYEKL. The CDR3: CASSLTWGPADYYEQYF. CDR3 in DNA: TGCGCCAGCAGCCTAACCTGGGGACCTGCTGATTACTACGAGCAGTACTTC.

The rearrangement links TRBV25-1 to TRBJ2-5; 9 positions match TRBD2. The germline CDR1 and CDR2 sequences are MGHDK and SYGVNS. The CDR3 covers 15 residues. The trim removed 3 bases at V and 5 bases at J, leaving 7 bases unmatched. Here the CDR3 DNA reads TGTGCCAGCAGTGATAGCGGGAGTGGATTGGAGACCCAGTACTTC. As protein: CASSDSGSGLETQYF.

The chain is built from TRBV6-5 and TRBJ1-1; D uncertain. With 2 bases removed from V and 0 bases from J, the gap between germline ends came to 10 bases. The CDR3 sequence is 15 residues long. Germline V gene data show CDR1 as MNHEY and CDR2 as SVGAGI. In DNA, the CDR3 is TGTGCCAGCAGTTACCAAGGGAATATGAACACTGAAGCTTTCTTT. Its translation is CASSYQGNMNTEAFF.

This chain joins TRBV7-2 and TRBJ2-7; 12 bases fit TRBD2. V dropped 5 bases and J dropped 3; count of bases not matched to a gene: 2. CDR3 length: 14 amino acids. Germline CDR1 is SGHTA and CDR2 is FQGNSA. The CDR3 DNA reads TGTGCCAGCAGCCAGGGACTAGCGGGCTACGAGCAGTACTTC. It translates to CASSQGLAGYEQYF.

V gene TRBV5-6 combines with J gene TRBJ2-5; no clear D gene. Near its end, the DNA agrees better with TRBJ2-7, so the J call may be wrong. This CDR3 has 15 amino acids. Looked up from germline, CDR1 is SGHDT and CDR2 is YYEEEE. The CDR3 region has the DNA TGTGCCAGCAGCTTGGTCGGTTCGACCTCCTACGAGCAGTACTTC. Translation gives CASSLVGSTSYEQYF.

J is TRBJ2-7 and V is TRBV6-5; 7 bases fit TRBD2. The CDR3 consists of 16 residues. Trimming took 0 bases from V and 2 from J; bases not matched to a gene: 7. In germline, CDR1 is MNHEY, CDR2 SVGAGI. In DNA, the CDR3 is TGTGCCAGCAGTTACTCGGGGGGGTCAAATACCTACGAGCAGTACTTC. Translation: CASSYSGGSNTYEQYF.

This clone has more than one count but fewer than ten. V and J are TRBV4-3 and TRBJ2-5; 7 bases map to TRBD1. CDR3 length: 15 amino acids. CDR1 and CDR2 (germline): LGHNA, YSLEER. V was clipped by 0 bases and J by 3 bases; unmatched bases: 4. In nucleotides, the CDR3 is TGCGCCAGCAGCCAAGAATGGACAGGCGAAGAGACCCAGTACTTC. Amino acid sequence: CASSQEWTGEETQYF.

In its sample, this clone was seen a few times. The V gene is TRBV9, the J gene TRBJ2-3; tentatively, D is TRBD1 (6 bases). Germline loops: CDR1 SGDLS, CDR2 YYNGEE. V was cut by 1 base and J by 12 bases, with 15 bases left in between. The CDR3 runs to 13 residues. CDR3 residues: CASSVSHRAHQYF. The CDR3 nucleotides read TGTGCCAGCAGCGTAAGTCACAGGGCCCACCAGTATTTT.

The table lists this clone with a few counts. The chain carries TRBV7-9 and TRBJ1-1; D is ambiguous. Trimming stripped 11 bases from V and 4 bases from J, with 17 bases between. From germline, CDR1 is SEHNR and CDR2 FQNEAQ (reference sequence). CDR3 length: 13 residues. The CDR3 bases are TGTGCCGGCGACCGGGTCCTGGGCACTGAAGCTTTCTTT. Translated, it gives CAGDRVLGTEAFF.

This clone occurred a few times. V usage is TRBV2 and J usage is TRBJ1-2; D is ambiguous. The germline V and J ends were trimmed by 8 bases and 2 bases, with 9 bases remaining between them. CDR3 length equals 12 residues. Germline V gives CDR1 SNHLY, CDR2 FYNNEI. The CDR3 coding sequence is TGTGCCAGCTCCGGAGCAAACTATGGCTACACCTTC. Protein product: CASSGANYGYTF.

A few counts support this clone. V and J are TRBV6-5 and TRBJ1-4, with 10 bases identical to TRBD1. Germline CDR1 and CDR2: MNHEY and SVGAGI. The CDR3 length is 15 residues. The junction had 2 bases not matched to a gene; V was cut back by 4 bases and J by 3 bases. The CDR3 sequence is CASSLGQGANEKLFF. CDR3 sequence (DNA): TGTGCCAGCAGTTTAGGACAGGGGGCTAATGAAAAACTGTTTTTT.

Of note for this clone: This CDR3 is also generated by other DNA sequences in the sample. The rearrangement uses TRBV7-3 and TRBJ2-1; D unclear. This CDR3 has 15 residues. CDR1 and CDR2 from the germline V gene are SGHTA and FQGTGA. Deletions cut 1 base from V and 0 bases from J, with 7 bases between. The CDR3 DNA follows: TGTGCCAGCAGCTTAAGACAAAGCTCCTACAATGAGCAGTTCTTC. Translation: CASSLRQSSYNEQFF.